The entry that follows covers one T cell receptor (beta chain) sequence. The antigen remains undetermined. The data derive from a study of cytomegalovirus exposure and HLA in healthy donors. Findings and caveats of the study: Looking again later, the authors saw that most CMV-associated TCR beta chains seemed HLA-restricted. The dataset shows that most TCR sequences were rare, while some public TCRs occurred in many donors. Previously analyzed data showed that most TCR beta V segments were productive at a frequency of about 87% or about 30%.

The study ran its PCR with 60 Vbeta and 13 Jbeta primers. Libraries were prepared by immunoSEQ multiplex PCR; TCRdb keeps only in-frame clonotypes and omits some of them. The sample yields under 200,000 clones, approximately 70% seen once. Source material: PBMCs. The receptor was derived from a woman aged 40 to 49 in good health and CMV-seropositive.

CDR3 nucleotide sequence: TGTGCCAGCAGCAAGGGCGGGGGGCCCTTGGAAAAACTGTTTTTT. This encodes CASSKGGGPLEKLFF. This rearrangement joins TRBV7-2 to TRBJ1-4; D is perhaps TRBD1 (6 bases). V was shortened by 5 bases and J by 8 bases, with 18 bases between the two germline ends. The CDR3 covers 15 residues. Per germline, CDR1 SGHTA and CDR2 FQGNSA.